The next 19 T cell receptor beta chains were all read from a single sample in a study of T-cell memory formation after mild COVID-19. TCRdb reprocessed the 5' RACE reads with MiXCR, giving one entry per CDR3 protein. The sample shows about 140,000 distinct CDR3 sequences, approximately 14% of them seen only once. Specimen: PBMCs or a T cell subset sorted from them (not recorded which). Source of these receptors: an adult woman who had mild COVID-19 (a few samples of this study predate the infection). Cell type and time point are not known.

V usage is TRBV15 and J usage is TRBJ2-6, with D possibly being TRBD2 (5 bases). V dropped 0 bases and J dropped 2 bases, with 11 bases sitting between them. CDR3 size: 17 residues. Germline lookup yields CDR1 LNHNV and CDR2 YYDKDF (reference sequence). The CDR3 sequence: CATSRDPDSTGANVLTF. CDR3 in DNA: TGTGCCACCAGCAGAGACCCGGACTCCACTGGGGCCAACGTCCTGACTTTC.

The V call is TRBV10-3, the J call TRBJ1-3; D is unclear. The germline CDR1 and CDR2 sequences are ENHRY and SYGVKD. V lost 2 bases and J 2 bases, leaving 16 bases between the germline ends. The CDR3 is 17 amino acids. The CDR3 here is CAISEPKPTFAGNTIYF. In nucleotides, the CDR3 is TGTGCCATCAGTGAGCCCAAACCCACGTTTGCTGGAAACACCATATATTTT.

The rearrangement joins TRBV3-1 to TRBJ1-1; D gene ambiguous. CDR3 length equals 14 residues. Trimming took off 1 base at V and 0 bases at J, with 6 bases between the two ends. Germline V gene sequence: CDR1 LGHDT, CDR2 YNNKEL (reference sequence). The CDR3 reads CASSQVLLNTEAFF. CDR3 sequence (DNA): TGTGCCAGCAGCCAAGTACTCTTGAACACTGAAGCTTTCTTT.

This clonotype was recorded at least ten times. The V gene is TRBV4-2, the J gene TRBJ2-3; the match to TRBD2 covers 7 bases. The trim removed 1 base at V and 4 bases at J, leaving 11 bases unmatched. The length of the CDR3 is 17 residues. The germline V gene encodes CDR1 LGHNA and CDR2 YNFKEQ. As DNA, the CDR3 is TGTGCCAGCAGCCAAGGCCTGGGACTAACCTCCGCAGATACGCAGTATTTT. Its protein product is CASSQGLGLTSADTQYF.

This clonotype appeared a few times. The chain combines TRBV29-1 with TRBJ2-1; 8 bases line up with TRBD1. After removal of 3 bases from V and 6 bases from J, the junction contained 7 bases not matched to a gene. In germline, CDR1 is SQVTM, CDR2 ANQGSEA. The CDR3 loop spans 14 amino acids. CDR3 in amino acids: CSVEIRDRFNEQFF. CDR3 sequence (DNA): TGCAGCGTTGAGATTAGGGACAGGTTCAATGAGCAGTTCTTC.

The chain uses TRBV20-1 and TRBJ2-2, with D perhaps matching TRBD2 (6 bases). The CDR3 is 14 residues long. The germline V and J ends were trimmed by 2 bases and 5 bases, with 12 bases remaining between them. Germline CDR1 and CDR2: DFQATT and SNEGSKA (reference sequence). The CDR3 here is CSARLVAETGELFF. CDR3 nucleotides: TGCAGTGCTAGATTGGTAGCGGAAACCGGGGAGCTGTTTTTT.

In this sample, this clonotype turned up a few times. V gene TRBV7-3 combines with J gene TRBJ1-1, with 10 nucleotides matching TRBD1. Looked up from germline, CDR1 is SGHTA and CDR2 is FQGTGA. The CDR3 length is 15 residues. Trimming at V came to 3 bases and at J to 4 bases, leaving 5 bases not matched to a gene. The CDR3 spells CASSLTGGAPTEAFF. The DNA of the CDR3 is TGTGCCAGCAGCTTGACAGGGGGCGCACCCACTGAAGCTTTCTTT.

This clonotype was observed a few times. The rearrangement uses TRBV20-1 and TRBJ2-1, with TRBD2 identical over 10 bases. V was clipped by 0 bases and J by 1 base; unmatched bases: 6. CDR1 is DFQATT, CDR2 SNEGSKA, per germline (reference sequence). The CDR3 has 17 amino acids. Written as DNA, the CDR3 is TGCAGTGCTAGAGATAGGGCTAGCGGGAGTTCCTACAATGAGCAGTTCTTC. It codes for CSARDRASGSSYNEQFF.

This clonotype appeared many times. The chain joins TRBV12-3 or TRBV12-4 to TRBJ2-1; D is ambiguous. The CDR3 consists of 13 residues. Trimming stripped 6 bases from V and 5 bases from J, with 11 bases between. The DNA for the CDR3 is TGTGCCAGCAGCTCCCTAGGTAACAATGAGCAGTTCTTC. Protein: CASSSLGNNEQFF.

This chain links TRBV9 with TRBJ1-5; no clear D. V lost 0 bases and J 9 bases, leaving 13 bases between the germline ends. The CDR3 length is 14 residues. The germline V gene has CDR1 SGDLS and CDR2 YYNGEE. The CDR3 reads CASSVGSGDWPQHF. The CDR3 DNA sequence: TGTGCCAGCAGCGTAGGGTCCGGGGATTGGCCCCAGCATTTT.

The chain recombines TRBV20-1 with TRBJ1-5; 7 bases match TRBD1. Losses at the gene ends were 2 bases for V and 3 bases for J; bases not matched to a gene: 7. This CDR3 is 15 amino acids long. Germline V gene sequence: CDR1 DFQATT, CDR2 SNEGSKA (reference sequence). CDR3 amino acids: CSARSGQIANQPQHF. The CDR3 nucleotides are TGCAGTGCTAGATCGGGACAGATAGCCAATCAGCCCCAGCATTTT.

The V gene is TRBV7-2, the J gene TRBJ2-2; D might be TRBD2 (5 bases). This CDR3 has 14 residues. V was clipped by 6 bases and J by 8 bases, with 16 bases between them. Germline assignment: CDR1 SGHTA and CDR2 FQGNSA. DNA of the CDR3: TGTGCCAGCAGAGAGGGCCGCGGGTGGGGGGAGCTGTTTTTT. Amino acids: CASREGRGWGELFF.

This clonotype was seen at least ten times. The V gene is TRBV12-3 or TRBV12-4, the J gene TRBJ2-2, with TRBD2 identical over 11 bases. This CDR3 region has 17 residues. Trimming removed 2 bases from V and 2 bases from J; junction bases left unmatched: 4. CDR3 region: CASSLRTSGFNTGELFF. The DNA of the CDR3 is TGTGCCAGCAGTTTAAGGACTAGCGGGTTTAACACCGGGGAGCTGTTTTTT.

The chain has TRBV28 and TRBJ1-5, with TRBD1 matching 10 bases. Germline V gives CDR1 MDHEN, CDR2 SYDVKM. With V trimmed by 8 bases and J by 5 bases, 3 bases remained unmatched. The CDR3 is made up of 13 amino acids. The CDR3, as DNA: TGTGCCAGCCAAGACAGGGGGCATCAGCCCCAGCATTTT. Translating gives CASQDRGHQPQHF.

This clonotype was detected only a few times. The V and J genes are TRBV9 and TRBJ2-2; TRBD2 aligns across 9 bases. The V and J ends lost 7 bases and 4 bases, in that order; junction bases with no gene match: 17. CDR3 size: 18 residues. CDR1 and CDR2 from the germline V gene are SGDLS and YYNGEE. CDR3: CASEPSSGISVGTGELFF. The CDR3 nucleotides are TGTGCCAGCGAACCGTCTAGCGGGATATCAGTGGGCACCGGGGAGCTGTTTTTT.

This clonotype was observed a few times. The chain has TRBV10-3 and TRBJ2-5; TRBD2 might be the D (6 bases). CDR1 and CDR2 (germline): ENHRY, SYGVKD. The CDR3 is 13 residues long. Trimming took 11 bases from V and 9 from J, leaving 22 bases between them. CDR3 amino acids: CAARASSEKAQYF. The CDR3, as DNA: TGTGCCGCCAGGGCGTCTAGCGAGAAGGCCCAGTACTTC.

This clonotype was detected a few times. V and J are TRBV2 and TRBJ2-1; 10 bases are a match to TRBD2. The junction had 5 bases not matched to a gene; V was cut back by 1 base and J by 8 bases. Per the germline V gene, CDR1 is SNHLY and CDR2 is FYNNEI. The CDR3 has 15 residues. The CDR3: CASSEGLAGEYEQFF. As DNA, the CDR3 is TGTGCCAGCAGTGAAGGGCTAGCGGGGGAGTATGAGCAGTTCTTC.

The rearrangement uses TRBV12-3 or TRBV12-4 and TRBJ2-1; no definite D call. The CDR3 sequence is 11 residues long. V was trimmed by 4 bases and J by 8 bases, leaving 6 bases between them. Here the CDR3 reads CASSSLDEQFF. CDR3 coding DNA: TGTGCCAGCAGTTCCCTGGATGAGCAGTTCTTC.

The chain has TRBV24-1 and TRBJ2-1; perhaps TRBD2 as D (5 bases). This CDR3 has 13 amino acids. Germline V lookup: CDR1 KGHDR, CDR2 SFDVKD. Trimming took 3 bases from V and 9 from J, leaving 11 bases between them. The CDR3 protein is CATSDADAGEQFF. The CDR3 DNA follows: TGTGCCACCAGTGATGCGGACGCGGGTGAGCAGTTCTTC.